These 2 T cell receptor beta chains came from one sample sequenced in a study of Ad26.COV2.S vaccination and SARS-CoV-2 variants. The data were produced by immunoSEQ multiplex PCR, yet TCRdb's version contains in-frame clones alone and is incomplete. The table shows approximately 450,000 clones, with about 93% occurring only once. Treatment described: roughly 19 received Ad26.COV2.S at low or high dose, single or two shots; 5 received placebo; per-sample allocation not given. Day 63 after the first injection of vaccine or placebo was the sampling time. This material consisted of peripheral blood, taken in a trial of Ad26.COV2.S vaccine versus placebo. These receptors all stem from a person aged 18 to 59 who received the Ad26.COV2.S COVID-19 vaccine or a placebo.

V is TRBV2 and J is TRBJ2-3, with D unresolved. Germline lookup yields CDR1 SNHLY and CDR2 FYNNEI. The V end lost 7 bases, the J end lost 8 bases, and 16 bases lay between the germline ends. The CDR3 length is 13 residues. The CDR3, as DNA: TGTGCCAGCAACCCGAATGGGCTGGGTACGCAGTATTTT. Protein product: CASNPNGLGTQYF.

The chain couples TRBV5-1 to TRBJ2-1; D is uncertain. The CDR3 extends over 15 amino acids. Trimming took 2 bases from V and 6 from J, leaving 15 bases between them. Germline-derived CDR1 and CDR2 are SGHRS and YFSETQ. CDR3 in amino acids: CASSFGGSLLNEQFF. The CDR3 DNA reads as TGCGCCAGCAGCTTTGGTGGTAGCTTACTCAATGAGCAGTTCTTC. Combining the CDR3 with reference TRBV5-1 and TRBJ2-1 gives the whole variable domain KAGVTQTPRYLIKTRGQQVTLSCSPISGHRSVSWYQQTPGQGLQFLFEYFSETQRNKGNFPGRFSGRQFSNSRSEMNVSTLELGDSALYLCASSFGGSLLNEQFFGPGTRLTVL.